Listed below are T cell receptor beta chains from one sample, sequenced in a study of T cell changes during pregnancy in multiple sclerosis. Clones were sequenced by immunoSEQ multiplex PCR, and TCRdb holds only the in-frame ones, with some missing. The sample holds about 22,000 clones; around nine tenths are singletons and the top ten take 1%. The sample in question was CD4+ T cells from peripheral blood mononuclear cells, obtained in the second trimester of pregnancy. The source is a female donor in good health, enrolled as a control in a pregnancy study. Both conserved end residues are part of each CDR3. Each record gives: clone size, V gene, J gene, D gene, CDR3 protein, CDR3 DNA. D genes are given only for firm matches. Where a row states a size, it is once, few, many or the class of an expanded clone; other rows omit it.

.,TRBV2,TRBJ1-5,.,CASSGGRSNQPQHF,TGTGCCAGCAGTGGGGGGCGGTCTAATCAGCCCCAGCATTTT
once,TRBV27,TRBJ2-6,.,CASSSRGRDGANVLTF,TGTGCCAGCAGTTCCAGGGGACGGGACGGGGCCAACGTCCTGACTTTC
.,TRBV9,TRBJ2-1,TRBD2,CASSVGTSGRLPHYNDQFF,TGTGCCAGCAGCGTAGGGACTAGCGGGAGGTTGCCCCACTACAATGATCAGTTCTTC
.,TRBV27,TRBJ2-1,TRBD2,CASSWGEGTYNEQFF,TGTGCCAGCAGTTGGGGGGAGGGCACTTACAATGAGCAGTTCTTC
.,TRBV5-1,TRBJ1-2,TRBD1,CASSLGGQGNYGYTF,TGCGCCAGCAGCTTGGGGGGACAGGGGAACTATGGCTACACCTTC
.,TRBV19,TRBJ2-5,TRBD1,CASSTTGGSETQYF,TGTGCCAGTAGTACAACAGGGGGCTCGGAGACCCAGTACTTC
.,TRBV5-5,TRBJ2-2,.,CASSLRGTLPGELFF,TGTGCCAGCAGCCTCCGGGGGACCCTGCCCGGGGAGCTGTTTTTT
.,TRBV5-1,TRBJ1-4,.,CASSLWGGFALNEKLFF,TGCGCCAGCAGCTTGTGGGGGGGATTCGCCCTAAATGAAAAACTGTTTTTT
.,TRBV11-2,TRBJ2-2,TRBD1,CASSLGQGVIGELFF,TGTGCCAGCAGCTTGGGACAGGGGGTGATCGGGGAGCTGTTTTTT
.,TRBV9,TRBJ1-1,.,CASSPGGSGTEAFF,TGTGCCAGCAGCCCAGGAGGATCGGGCACTGAAGCTTTCTTT
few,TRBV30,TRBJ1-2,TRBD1,CAWSVDRGENYGYTF,TGTGCCTGGAGTGTGGACAGGGGCGAAAACTATGGCTACACCTTC
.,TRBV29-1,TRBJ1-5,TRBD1,CSVAGQGNQPQHF,TGCAGCGTTGCAGGACAGGGCAATCAGCCCCAGCATTTT
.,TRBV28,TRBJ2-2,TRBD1,CATIQDRGGTGELFF,TGTGCCACCATACAGGACAGGGGGGGCACCGGGGAGCTATTTTTT
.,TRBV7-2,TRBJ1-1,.,CASQSIMNTEAFF,TGTGCCAGCCAGTCAATCATGAACACTGAAGCTTTCTTT
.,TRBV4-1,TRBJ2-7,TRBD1,CASSQDLGQTYEQYF,TGCGCCAGCAGCCAAGATCTGGGACAGACCTACGAGCAGTACTTC
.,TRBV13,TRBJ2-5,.,CASRRRDWIQETQYF,TGTGCCAGCAGGCGACGGGACTGGATCCAAGAGACCCAGTACTTC
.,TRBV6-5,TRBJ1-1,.,CASSPGHRTEAFF,TGTGCCAGCAGCCCGGGACACCGCACTGAAGCTTTCTTT
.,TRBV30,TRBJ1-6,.,CAWRPLDSFYNSPLHF,TGTGCCTGGAGACCCCTCGACAGTTTCTATAATTCACCCCTCCACTTT
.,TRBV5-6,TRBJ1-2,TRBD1,CASRALGQGEGYTF,TGTGCCAGCAGAGCATTAGGACAGGGCGAGGGCTACACCTTC
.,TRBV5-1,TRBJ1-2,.,CASSLEAGGRGYTF,TGCGCCAGCAGCTTGGAAGCGGGGGGTCGTGGCTACACCTTC
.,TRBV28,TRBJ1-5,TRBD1,CASGQGPNQPQHF,TGTGCCAGTGGACAGGGCCCCAATCAGCCCCAGCATTTT
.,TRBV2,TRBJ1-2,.,CASSAGRGGYGYTF,TGTGCCAGCAGTGCGGGTAGGGGGGGCTATGGCTACACCTTC
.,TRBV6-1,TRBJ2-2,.,CASSGQKMGSGELFF,TGTGCCAGCAGCGGACAAAAAATGGGGTCCGGGGAGCTGTTTTTT
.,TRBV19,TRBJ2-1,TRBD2,CASSAGGDNEQFF,TGTGCCAGCTCGGCGGGAGGGGACAATGAGCAGTTCTTC
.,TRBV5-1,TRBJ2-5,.,CASRDISPKLETQYF,TGCGCCAGCAGGGACATATCACCGAAGTTGGAGACCCAGTACTTC
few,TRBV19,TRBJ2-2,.,CASSIRLGGGELFF,TGTGCCAGTAGTATCCGGCTAGGGGGCGGGGAGCTGTTTTTT
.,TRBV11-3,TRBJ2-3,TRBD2,CASSSGGVGVGTDTQYF,TGTGCCAGCAGCTCGGGAGGCGTAGGGGTCGGCACAGATACGCAGTATTTT
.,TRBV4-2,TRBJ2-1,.,CASSQVIEGEGSSYNEQFF,TGTGCCAGCAGCCAAGTGATAGAGGGCGAGGGCAGCTCCTACAATGAGCAGTTCTTC
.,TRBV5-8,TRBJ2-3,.,CASSSWTVTDTQYF,TGTGCCAGCAGCTCATGGACAGTCACAGATACGCAGTATTTT
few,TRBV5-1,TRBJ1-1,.,CASSLEGRDGAEAFF,TGCGCCAGCAGCTTGGAAGGCAGAGACGGGGCTGAAGCTTTCTTT
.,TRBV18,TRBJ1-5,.,CASSPGSSYSNQPQHF,TGTGCCAGCTCACCCGGCAGTAGCTATAGCAATCAGCCCCAGCATTTT
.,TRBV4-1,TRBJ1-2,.,CASSQGDRPNYGYTF,TGCGCCAGCAGCCAAGGCGACAGGCCTAACTATGGCTACACCTTC
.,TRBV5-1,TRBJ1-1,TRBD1,CASSPTGGGLMNTEAFF,TGCGCCAGCAGCCCGACAGGGGGCGGTCTGATGAACACTGAAGCTTTCTTT
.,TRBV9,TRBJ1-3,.,CASSVGGSGLSGNTIYF,TGTGCCAGCAGCGTAGGCGGATCGGGTCTCTCTGGAAACACCATATATTTT
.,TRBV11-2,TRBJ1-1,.,CASTIGQTNTEAFF,TGTGCCAGCACCATAGGACAGACGAACACTGAAGCTTTCTTT
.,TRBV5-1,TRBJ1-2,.,CASSLGGRALYGYTF,TGCGCCAGCAGCTTGGGTGGCAGGGCACTCTATGGCTACACCTTC
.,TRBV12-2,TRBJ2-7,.,CASRSSPGQAFYEQYF,TGTGCAAGTCGCTCCTCCCCGGGACAGGCCTTCTACGAGCAGTACTTC
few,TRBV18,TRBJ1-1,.,CASSPRGLDEAFF,TGTGCCAGCTCACCGCGGGGGCTTGATGAAGCTTTCTTT
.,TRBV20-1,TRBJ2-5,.,CTPRKETQYF,TGCACCCCTAGGAAAGAGACCCAGTACTTC
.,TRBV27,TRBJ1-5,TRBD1,CASSSDRVIQPQHF,TGTGCCAGCAGTTCCGACAGGGTGATTCAGCCCCAGCATTTT
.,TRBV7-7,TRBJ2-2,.,CASSPLGSNTGELFF,TGTGCTAGCAGCCCCCTAGGCTCGAACACCGGGGAGCTGTTTTTT
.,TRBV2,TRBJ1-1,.,CATREDGNTEAFF,TGTGCCACCCGGGAGGACGGGAACACTGAAGCTTTCTTT
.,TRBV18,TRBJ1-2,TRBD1,CASSPRPQGQGRGGYTF,TGTGCCAGCTCACCCCGGCCCCAGGGACAGGGGAGGGGTGGCTACACCTTC
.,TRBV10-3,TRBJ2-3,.,CAIAGAYPYTDTQYF,TGTGCCATCGCGGGGGCGTACCCTTACACAGATACGCAGTATTTT
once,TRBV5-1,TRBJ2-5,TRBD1,CASSPTGTGGAETQYF,TGCGCCAGCAGCCCGACCGGGACAGGAGGGGCAGAGACCCAGTACTTC